One and the same sample provided the 26 T cell receptor beta chains below, sequenced in a study of shared clonotypes between healthy human individuals (dated by TCRdb to the early 2020s). The protocol used for the library was the immunoSEQ multiplex PCR assay. TCRdb took over this immuneACCESS table, retaining in-frame rearrangements with V and J assigned. Such tables are incomplete; in checked studies, under half of the missing clones stem from an unresolved V gene, and the remainder is unexplained. Across this sample there are about 1.4 million clones, with 96% seen only once. The leading ten clones occupy roughly 1.2% of the sample. The specimen sequenced was naive CD4+ T cells sorted from blood. Reading the label with the study, this specimen's cell subset or site is: CD45RA+ positively selected. These receptor sequences come from a man aged 25-45 years in good health.

V usage is TRBV19 and J usage is TRBJ2-7; 8 bases match TRBD1. Germline CDR1 and CDR2: LNHDA and SQIVND (reference sequence). The CDR3 extends over 14 amino acids. J was trimmed by 7 bases and V by 7 bases; bases with no gene match: 12. CDR3: CASKSRTGRKEQYF. CDR3 coding DNA: TGTGCCAGTAAATCCCGGACAGGGAGGAAGGAGCAGTACTTC.

This clone has more than one count but fewer than ten. Other DNA sequences in this specimen translate into the identical CDR3. The rearrangement uses TRBV5-6 and TRBJ2-7; TRBD1 is a possible D gene (6 bases). CDR3 length equals 13 residues. Germline CDR1 is SGHDT and CDR2 is YYEEEE. Between the trimmed V and J ends, which lost 5 bases and 3 bases, there was a span of 12 bases. The DNA of the CDR3 is TGTGCCAGCAGTCCGGACAGAGACTACGAGCAGTACTTC. This translates into CASSPDRDYEQYF.

The chain uses TRBV5-1 and TRBJ2-7; D may be TRBD2 (5 bases). The V and J ends lost 1 base and 2 bases respectively, with 16 bases between them. This CDR3 has 16 amino acids. Germline-derived CDR1 and CDR2 are SGHRS and YFSETQ. The CDR3 region has the DNA TGCGCCAGCAGCTTGATGTTTACGGGGAACCCCTACGAGCAGTACTTC. As protein: CASSLMFTGNPYEQYF.

The chain links TRBV5-4 to TRBJ1-2, with 9 bases that match TRBD1. V dropped 0 bases and J dropped 5; count of bases not matched to a gene: 5. There are 15 residues in the CDR3. Germline V CDR1 and CDR2: SGHNT, YYREEE (reference sequence). The CDR3 sequence is CASSLGTGVDYGYTF. CDR3 DNA: TGTGCCAGCAGCTTGGGGACAGGGGTGGATTATGGCTACACCTTC.

The V call is TRBV28, the J call TRBJ2-1; TRBD2 is a possible D gene (7 bases). CDR3 size: 16 residues. The V and J ends lost 5 bases and 7 bases respectively, with 21 bases between them. Looked up from germline, CDR1 is MDHEN and CDR2 is SYDVKM. The CDR3 sequence: CASSPPGPGGLNEQFF. The CDR3 DNA follows: TGTGCCAGCAGTCCCCCCGGACCCGGGGGGCTGAATGAGCAGTTCTTC.

The chain is built from TRBV18 and TRBJ2-1; 9 bases match TRBD1. The ends lost 3 bases at V and 7 bases at J; junction bases unmatched: 25. Germline-derived CDR1 and CDR2 are KGHSH and LQKENI. CDR3 length equals 21 residues. The CDR3 loop is CASSPLKGEPSTGTGFNEQFF. In nucleotides, the CDR3 is TGTGCCAGCTCACCCCTCAAGGGCGAGCCGTCTACCGGGACAGGGTTTAATGAGCAGTTCTTC.

The V call is TRBV7-2, the J call TRBJ2-7; 7 nucleotides line up with TRBD1. CDR3 length: 14 amino acids. CDR1 and CDR2 (germline): SGHTA, FQGNSA. Losses at the gene ends were 5 bases for V and 3 bases for J; bases not matched to a gene: 7. The CDR3 sequence: CASSRTGRSYEQYF. In DNA, the CDR3 is TGTGCCAGCAGCAGGACAGGTCGGAGCTACGAGCAGTACTTC. Complete variable domain (other parts from reference TRBV7-2 and TRBJ2-7): GAGVSQSPSNKVTEKGKDVELRCDPISGHTALYWYRQSLGQGLEFLIYFQGNSAPDKSGLPSDRFSAERTGGSVSTLTIQRTQQEDSAVYLCASSRTGRSYEQYFGPGTRLTVT.

Concerning this clone itself: Other nucleotide sequences from this sample produce the same CDR3. This rearrangement joins TRBV5-1 to TRBJ1-4; no definite D call. In germline, CDR1 is SGHRS, CDR2 YFSETQ. This CDR3 spans 15 amino acids. V was trimmed by 0 bases and J by 5 bases, leaving 11 bases between them. This chain's CDR3 is CASSLERRENEKLFF. CDR3 nucleotide sequence: TGCGCCAGCAGCTTGGAGAGACGTGAGAATGAAAAACTGTTTTTT.

J is TRBJ2-7 and V is TRBV6-5; TRBD2 matches at 10 bases. From germline, CDR1 is MNHEY and CDR2 SVGAGI. The J segment lost 4 bases and the V segment lost 6 bases, leaving 3 bases of the junction unmatched. CDR3 size: 13 residues. The CDR3 sequence is CASSSSGSYEQYF. DNA for the CDR3: TGTGCCAGCAGCTCTAGCGGGAGTTACGAGCAGTACTTC.

CDR3 nucleotides: TGCGCCAGCAGCCAAACTAGGGGCAATGAGCAGTTCTTC. This gives the protein CASSQTRGNEQFF. The chain links TRBV4-3 to TRBJ2-1, with D tentatively TRBD1 or TRBD2 (5 bases each). The germline CDR1 and CDR2 sequences are LGHNA and YSLEER. V gave up 2 bases and J gave up 6 bases, with 8 bases separating them. CDR3 size: 13 residues.

The chain is built from TRBV19 and TRBJ2-2; D may be TRBD2 (6 bases). Trimming pared 6 bases from V and 4 bases from J, leaving 12 bases between. The CDR3 runs 14 residues. CDR1 and CDR2 (germline): LNHDA, SQIVND (reference sequence). CDR3 nucleotides: TGTGCCAGTAGGGGGCGGGGAAGCACCGGGGAGCTGTTTTTT. Its translation: CASRGRGSTGELFF. The full variable domain, rest sourced from reference TRBV19 and TRBJ2-2, is DGGITQSPKYLFRKEGQNVTLSCEQNLNHDAMYWYRQDPGQGLRLIYYSQIVNDFQKGDIAEGYSVSREKKESFPLTVTSAQKNPTAFYLCASRGRGSTGELFFGEGSRLTVL.

In DNA form, the CDR3 reads TGTGCCAGCAGCCCTTCCTATCAGAAAGAGACCCAGTACTTC. It specifies CASSPSYQKETQYF. This sequence joins TRBV9 and TRBJ2-5; D unclear. Germline V gene data show CDR1 as SGDLS and CDR2 as YYNGEE. The CDR3 totals 14 residues. The V and J ends lost 4 bases and 3 bases respectively, with 13 bases between them.

With regard to this clone: The same CDR3 also results from other DNA sequences found in this sample. The chain uses TRBV6-5 and TRBJ1-1, with D uncertain. V shed 4 bases and J shed 2 bases, with 8 bases lying between them. The CDR3 is made up of 13 amino acids. The germline V gene has CDR1 MNHEY and CDR2 SVGAGI. The CDR3 reads CASSWTANTEAFF. The CDR3 DNA reads as TGTGCCAGCAGTTGGACCGCCAACACTGAAGCTTTCTTT.

The rearrangement joins TRBV18 to TRBJ2-7, with 7 bases identical to TRBD2. This CDR3 is built from 15 residues. J lost 2 bases, V lost 4 bases, and 8 bases had no gene match. The germline V gene encodes CDR1 KGHSH and CDR2 LQKENI. CDR3 protein: CASSLWGSGAYEQYF. CDR3 bases: TGTGCCAGCTCACTCTGGGGGAGCGGGGCCTACGAGCAGTACTTC. Full variable domain (remainder filled in from reference TRBV18 and TRBJ2-7): NAGVMQNPRHLVRRRGQEARLRCSPMKGHSHVYWYRQLPEEGLKFMVYLQKENIIDESGMPKERFSAEFPKEGPSILRIQQVVRGDSAAYFCASSLWGSGAYEQYFGPGTRLTVT.

This chain uses TRBV19 with TRBJ1-5; a possible D gene is TRBD1 (5 bases). Germline values: CDR1 LNHDA, CDR2 SQIVND (reference sequence). The CDR3 covers 14 residues. Deletions cut 9 bases from V and 5 bases from J, with 17 bases between. In nucleotides, the CDR3 is TGTGCCAGCACCCCGGGACTGAAGGATCAGCCCCAGCATTTT. It yields the protein CASTPGLKDQPQHF.

This clone appeared a few times. This sequence joins TRBV11-2 and TRBJ2-2, with 11 bases matching TRBD1. Germline V gene lookup returns CDR1 SGHAT and CDR2 FQNNGV. The length of the CDR3 is 18 residues. V lost 5 bases, J lost 3 bases, and 11 bases stayed unmatched. The CDR3: CASSLLPGQGVDTGELFF. The CDR3 DNA sequence: TGTGCCAGCAGCCTGTTACCGGGACAGGGGGTCGACACCGGGGAGCTGTTTTTT.

The count of this clone is one. At the DNA level, this CDR3 is encoded by other sequences in the same sample as well. The rearrangement links TRBV5-4 to TRBJ2-3; D possibly corresponds to TRBD2 (5 bases). This CDR3 has 14 amino acids. Trimming removed 4 bases from V and 0 bases from J, with 9 bases in between. Germline V lookup: CDR1 SGHNT, CDR2 YYREEE (reference sequence). CDR3 bases: TGTGCCAGCAGCCTCGGGGTTAGCACAGATACGCAGTATTTT. Translation: CASSLGVSTDTQYF.

V gene TRBV7-8 combines with J gene TRBJ2-5, with D uncertain. Germline CDR1 is SGHVS and CDR2 is FQNEAQ. This CDR3 has 14 amino acids. The V end was cut by 2 bases, the J end by 2 bases, with 9 bases between. The CDR3 nucleotides read TGTGCCAGCAGCTTAATCACCAAGCAAGAGACCCAGTACTTC. Residues: CASSLITKQETQYF.

Written as DNA, the CDR3 is TGCGCCAGCAGCTTGCCAGGGGGCAACGAGCAGTACTTC. It yields the protein CASSLPGGNEQYF. The chain carries TRBV5-1 and TRBJ2-7, with 8 bases lining up with TRBD1. CDR1 SGHRS and CDR2 YFSETQ come from the germline V gene. This CDR3 spans 13 amino acids. J was trimmed by 5 bases and V by 1 base; bases with no gene match: 2. The variable domain in full, with the rest retrieved from reference TRBV5-1 and TRBJ2-7, is KAGVTQTPRYLIKTRGQQVTLSCSPISGHRSVSWYQQTPGQGLQFLFEYFSETQRNKGNFPGRFSGRQFSNSRSEMNVSTLELGDSALYLCASSLPGGNEQYFGPGTRLTVT.

The J gene is TRBJ2-7, the V gene TRBV6-5, with TRBD2 identical over 9 bases. Trimming removed 4 bases from V and 7 bases from J; junction bases left unmatched: 8. CDR1 is MNHEY and CDR2 is SVGAGI in the germline V gene. The CDR3 extends over 14 amino acids. The chain's CDR3 is CASSLLAGTREQYF. CDR3 bases: TGTGCCAGCAGTTTGCTAGCGGGAACTCGAGAGCAGTACTTC.

Only one count was recorded for this clone. The chain is built from TRBV5-5 and TRBJ2-3, with D perhaps matching TRBD2 (5 bases). V lost 0 bases and J 0 bases, leaving 8 bases between the germline ends. CDR3 length: 15 residues. Germline lookup yields CDR1 SGHKS and CDR2 YYEKEE (reference sequence). Written as DNA, the CDR3 is TGTGCCAGCAGCTTGGTCGGCGGGAGCACAGATACGCAGTATTTT. Amino acids: CASSLVGGSTDTQYF.

The CDR3 protein is CASSPFPSAVSYEQYF. As DNA, the CDR3 is TGTGCCAGCAGCCCCTTCCCCTCTGCGGTCTCCTACGAGCAGTACTTC. V is TRBV5-4 and J is TRBJ2-7; D gene unclear. V lost 4 bases and J lost 0, with 17 bases in between. Per the germline V gene, CDR1 is SGHNT and CDR2 is YYREEE (reference sequence). The CDR3 length is 16 residues.

A note on this clone: At the DNA level, this CDR3 is encoded by other sequences in the same sample as well. This chain links TRBV5-1 with TRBJ2-1; 8 positions agree with TRBD2. Germline trimming cut 0 bases from V and 0 bases from J; bases unmatched to any gene: 2. The CDR3 totals 16 residues. Germline assignment: CDR1 SGHRS and CDR2 YFSETQ. Here the CDR3 DNA reads TGCGCCAGCAGCTTGGCCGCGGGAGGCTCCTACAATGAGCAGTTCTTC. Encoded protein: CASSLAAGGSYNEQFF.

V and J are TRBV7-9 and TRBJ1-3, with 7 bases matching TRBD1. V dropped 3 bases and J dropped 0; count of bases not matched to a gene: 5. Looked up from germline, CDR1 is SEHNR and CDR2 is FQNEAQ (reference sequence). The CDR3 spans 16 residues. The CDR3, as DNA: TGTGCCAGCAGCTTGCGTAGGACAGGCTCTGGAAACACCATATATTTT. It encodes CASSLRRTGSGNTIYF.

The chain links TRBV9 to TRBJ1-5, with D perhaps matching TRBD1 (5 bases). V was cut by 4 bases and J by 0 bases, with 11 bases left in between. The CDR3 contains 15 residues. Per the germline V gene, CDR1 is SGDLS and CDR2 is YYNGEE. CDR3 loop: CASSPTGGSNQPQHF. The CDR3 nucleotides read TGTGCCAGCAGCCCGACTGGGGGTAGCAATCAGCCCCAGCATTTT.

This sequence joins TRBV5-1 and TRBJ1-2, with D possibly TRBD1 on 5 matching bases. Germline loops: CDR1 SGHRS, CDR2 YFSETQ. The CDR3 loop spans 15 amino acids. Trimming removed 0 bases from V and 6 bases from J, with 15 bases in between. The CDR3 nucleotides are TGCGCCAGCAGCTTGGAAAAGGCAGGGAAGGATGGCTACACCTTC. Translation: CASSLEKAGKDGYTF.